This T cell receptor beta chain was identified during a study of T-cell memory formation after mild COVID-19. Study observations and caveats: Of the contracting clones, CD4+ ones lay mainly in CM and EM, and CD8+ ones in EMRA. Detection of some responders pre-infection suggested pre-existing cross-reactive memory T cells participated.

Note on this clonotype: Its antigen remains unidentified.

The V end was cut by 1 base, the J end by 9 bases, with 9 bases between. This CDR3 spans 11 amino acids. Germline lookup yields CDR1 GTSNPN and CDR2 SVGIG (reference sequence). Sample barcodes and UMIs were carried by the TCR alpha and TCR beta cDNA libraries that 5'RACE generated with constant-segment primers. TCRdb fed the 5' RACE reads into MiXCR, producing one record per CDR3 protein. The sample has around 130,000 distinct CDR3 sequences, 15% to 20% seen once. The sample taken for sequencing was PBMCs or a T cell subset sorted from them (not recorded which). This receptor was taken from an adult woman who had mild COVID-19 (a few samples of this study predate the infection). Cell type and time point are not known. The chain is built from TRBV30 and TRBJ1-1; D gene ambiguous. The CDR3 DNA reads TGTGCCTGGAGTGAGCCGGAGAAAGCTTTCTTT. Its protein product is CAWSEPEKAFF.